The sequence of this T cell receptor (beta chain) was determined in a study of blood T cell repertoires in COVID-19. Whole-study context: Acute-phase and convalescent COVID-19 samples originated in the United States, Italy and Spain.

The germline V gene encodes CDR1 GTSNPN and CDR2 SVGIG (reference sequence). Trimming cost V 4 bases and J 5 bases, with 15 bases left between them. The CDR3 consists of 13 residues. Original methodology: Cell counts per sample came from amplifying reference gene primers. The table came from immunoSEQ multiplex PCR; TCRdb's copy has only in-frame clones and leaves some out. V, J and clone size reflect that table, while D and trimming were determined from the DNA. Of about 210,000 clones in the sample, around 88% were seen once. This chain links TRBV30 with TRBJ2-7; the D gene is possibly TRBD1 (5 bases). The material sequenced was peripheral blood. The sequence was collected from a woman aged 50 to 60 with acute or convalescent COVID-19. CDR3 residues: CAWTAGSVHEQYF. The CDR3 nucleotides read TGTGCCTGGACGGCAGGGTCGGTCCACGAGCAGTACTTC.